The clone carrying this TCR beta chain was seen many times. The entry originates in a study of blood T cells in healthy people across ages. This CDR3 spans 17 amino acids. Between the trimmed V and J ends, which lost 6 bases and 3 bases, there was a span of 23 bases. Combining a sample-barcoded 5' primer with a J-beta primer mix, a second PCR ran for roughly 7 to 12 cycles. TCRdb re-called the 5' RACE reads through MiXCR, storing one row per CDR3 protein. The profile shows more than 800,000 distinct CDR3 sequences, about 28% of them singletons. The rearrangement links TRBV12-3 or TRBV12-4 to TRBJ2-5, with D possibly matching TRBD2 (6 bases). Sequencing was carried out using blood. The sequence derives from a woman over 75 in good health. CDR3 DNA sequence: TGTGCCAGCAGCTCGCAAGGTCGGGGGAGGTTAAAAGAGACCCAGTACTTC. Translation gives CASSSQGRGRLKETQYF.